The 2 T cell receptor beta chains presented below share a single source sample, sequenced in a study of blood T cell repertoires in COVID-19. Profiling relied on immunoSEQ multiplex PCR, and the TCRdb table lists in-frame clones only, not all of them. Here the sample spans around 80,000 clones, 88% being singletons. The sample taken for sequencing was peripheral blood. The receptors here all came from an elderly woman with acute or convalescent COVID-19.

The chain is built from TRBV18 and TRBJ2-3; the match to TRBD1 covers 9 bases. The CDR3 is 15 residues long. The germline CDR1 and CDR2 sequences are KGHSH and LQKENI. Losses at the gene ends were 4 bases for V and 5 bases for J; bases not matched to a gene: 7. CDR3 sequence reads: CASSLTGTGQDTQYF. The CDR3 DNA reads TGTGCCAGCTCACTAACCGGGACAGGGCAAGATACGCAGTATTTT.

The chain links TRBV5-1 to TRBJ1-1; TRBD1 aligns across 9 bases. The ends lost 2 bases at V and 5 bases at J; junction bases unmatched: 7. Germline assignment: CDR1 SGHRS and CDR2 YFSETQ. The CDR3 length is 15 residues. DNA of the CDR3: TGCGCCAGCAGCTTAAGTAACAGGGGGCAGACTGAAGCTTTCTTT. This encodes CASSLSNRGQTEAFF.